The 22 T cell receptor beta chains in this list originate from one sample, sequenced in a study of cytomegalovirus exposure and HLA in healthy donors. PCR involved 60 Vbeta and 13 Jbeta primers. The method was immunoSEQ multiplex PCR; TCRdb's version includes in-frame clones alone and lacks a portion of them. The table shows about 89,000 clones, with roughly 80% occurring only once. The sequenced sample was PBMCs. The receptors were sampled from a man aged 25 to 40 in good health and CMV-seronegative.

The sample holds a few counts of this clone. The rearrangement uses TRBV7-2 and TRBJ2-7, with 9 bases aligning to TRBD2. There are 17 residues in the CDR3. CDR1 and CDR2 (germline): SGHTA, FQGNSA. V lost 6 bases and J lost 0; bases outside the gene matches: 12. The CDR3 sequence is CASSPKSLAGDSYEQYF. CDR3 bases: TGTGCCAGCAGTCCTAAGTCCTTAGCGGGGGACTCCTACGAGCAGTACTTC. Supplemented by reference TRBV7-2 and TRBJ2-7, the full variable domain reads GAGVSQSPSNKVTEKGKDVELRCDPISGHTALYWYRQSLGQGLEFLIYFQGNSAPDKSGLPSDRFSAERTGGSVSTLTIQRTQQEDSAVYLCASSPKSLAGDSYEQYFGPGTRLTVT.

The gene calls are TRBV7-2 and TRBJ1-2, with a possible D match to TRBD1 (5 bases). The germline V gene encodes CDR1 SGHTA and CDR2 FQGNSA. The CDR3 is 13 residues long. With 1 base removed from V and 8 bases from J, the gap between germline ends came to 11 bases. The CDR3 DNA is TGTGCCAGCAGCTTAGTAGGGGCGGGGGGCTACACCTTC. Encoded protein: CASSLVGAGGYTF.

The chain is built from TRBV28 and TRBJ1-1; 7 bases are shared with TRBD1. V was pared by 6 bases and J by 4 bases, with 8 bases of the junction left unmatched. Germline V CDR1 and CDR2: MDHEN, SYDVKM. This CDR3 has 14 residues. The CDR3 sequence is CASRPTGVVTEAFF. The DNA for the CDR3 is TGTGCCAGCAGGCCCACAGGGGTCGTCACTGAAGCTTTCTTT.

This clone was detected a few times. The rearrangement uses TRBV5-4 and TRBJ2-1; D is perhaps TRBD1 (5 bases). Trimming cost V 0 bases and J 4 bases, with 5 bases left between them. Germline CDR1 reads SGHNT; CDR2 reads YYREEE (reference sequence). The length of the CDR3 is 13 residues. The CDR3 region is CASSLGQYNEQFF. The DNA for the CDR3 is TGTGCCAGCAGCTTGGGACAGTACAATGAGCAGTTCTTC.

V is TRBV10-3 and J is TRBJ2-3; D might be TRBD2 (6 bases). CDR1 is ENHRY, CDR2 SYGVKD, per germline. Trimming removed 7 bases at V and 4 bases at J, with 12 bases between. CDR3 size: 13 residues. The CDR3 here is CAITSGGADTQYF. CDR3 DNA sequence: TGTGCCATCACTTCCGGGGGAGCAGATACGCAGTATTTT.

The rearrangement uses TRBV5-4 and TRBJ2-1; 12 bases agree with TRBD2. CDR3 size: 18 residues. V gave up 0 bases and J gave up 0 bases; unmatched junction bases: 4. Germline lookup yields CDR1 SGHNT and CDR2 YYREEE (reference sequence). The CDR3 sequence: CASSLAPLAGGSYNEQFF. As DNA, the CDR3 is TGTGCCAGCAGCTTGGCCCCACTAGCGGGGGGCTCCTACAATGAGCAGTTCTTC.

The J gene is TRBJ1-3, the V gene TRBV15; D perhaps matches TRBD1 (6 bases). The germline gives CDR1 LNHNV, CDR2 YYDKDF (reference sequence). The CDR3 is 17 residues long. V was trimmed by 0 bases and J by 0 bases, leaving 12 bases between them. In DNA form, the CDR3 reads TGTGCCACCAGCAGAGATGATACAGGGTACTCTGGAAACACCATATATTTT. Protein product: CATSRDDTGYSGNTIYF.

The rearrangement joins TRBV6-5 to TRBJ2-7; 7 nucleotides align to TRBD2. This CDR3 spans 16 amino acids. The junction had 8 bases not matched to a gene; V was cut back by 0 bases and J by 3 bases. Germline V gives CDR1 MNHEY, CDR2 SVGAGI. The CDR3 sequence: CASSYSYGGGYYEQYF. Here the CDR3 DNA reads TGTGCCAGCAGTTACTCATATGGGGGAGGGTACTACGAGCAGTACTTC.

The chain couples TRBV5-1 to TRBJ2-2; D not certain. The length of the CDR3 is 15 residues. Trimming removed 4 bases at V and 1 base at J, with 11 bases between. Germline CDR1 SGHRS, CDR2 YFSETQ. The CDR3 loop is CASSPWSGNTGELFF. The CDR3 DNA is TGCGCCAGCAGCCCTTGGTCAGGGAACACCGGGGAGCTGTTTTTT.

The rearrangement links TRBV19 to TRBJ2-7; 7 nucleotides match TRBD2. The CDR3 runs 13 residues. CDR1 is LNHDA, CDR2 SQIVND, per germline (reference sequence). V shed 6 bases and J 0 bases; nucleotides not matched to a gene: 2. CDR3 in amino acids: CASRTSSSYEQYF. The CDR3 region has the DNA TGTGCCAGTAGGACTAGCTCCTCCTACGAGCAGTACTTC.

The chain uses TRBV2 and TRBJ1-4; 9 nucleotides agree with TRBD1. This CDR3 spans 14 amino acids. Unmatched junction bases numbered 5, after V lost 5 bases and J lost 7 bases. Germline-derived CDR1 and CDR2 are SNHLY and FYNNEI. DNA of the CDR3: TGTGCCAGCAGTACAGGGGGCTTAAGTGAAAAACTGTTTTTT. The encoded protein is CASSTGGLSEKLFF. The full variable domain, completed using reference TRBV2 and TRBJ1-4, is EPEVTQTPSHQVTQMGQEVILRCVPISNHLYFYWYRQILGQKVEFLVSFYNNEISEKSEIFDDQFSVERPDGSNFTLKIRSTKLEDSAMYFCASSTGGLSEKLFFGSGTQLSVL.

The rearrangement uses TRBV7-8 and TRBJ1-2; possibly TRBD1 for D (6 bases). CDR1 is SGHVS and CDR2 is FQNEAQ in the germline V gene. Trimming took off 2 bases at V and 4 bases at J, with 14 bases between the two ends. This CDR3 contains 15 residues. In nucleotides, the CDR3 is TGTGCCAGCAGCTTAAGCGGGGGGCTTGTCTATGGCTACACCTTC. It specifies CASSLSGGLVYGYTF.

For this clone: Other DNA sequences of this sample code for an identical CDR3. The chain has TRBV28 and TRBJ2-7; D uncertain. The CDR3 loop spans 13 amino acids. Trimming took 2 bases from V and 0 from J, leaving 5 bases between them. From germline, CDR1 is MDHEN and CDR2 SYDVKM. The CDR3 coding sequence is TGTGCCAGCAGTTTACCGGGCTCCTACGAGCAGTACTTC. Translated, it gives CASSLPGSYEQYF.

V usage is TRBV27 and J usage is TRBJ1-2, with D possibly matching TRBD1 (5 bases). CDR1 MNHEY and CDR2 SMNVEV come from the germline V gene (reference sequence). The CDR3 sequence is 12 residues long. Trimming left V 6 bases short and J 3 bases short, with 8 bases between. In nucleotides, the CDR3 is TGTGCCAGCAGAGCGGGGGACTATGGCTACACCTTC. Translating it yields CASRAGDYGYTF.

This chain joins TRBV29-1 and TRBJ1-2, with D unresolved. The CDR3 is 13 amino acids. The ends were cut back, 5 bases at V and 7 bases at J, with 17 bases in the middle. Germline V lookup: CDR1 SQVTM, CDR2 ANQGSEA. For the CDR3, the DNA is TGCAGCGTTTCTGGCATGGATGGCGGTGGCTACACCTTC. Translation: CSVSGMDGGGYTF.

This clone was seen just once. The identical CDR3 is also encoded by other nucleotide sequences in the sample. V usage is TRBV29-1 and J usage is TRBJ2-3; 10 nucleotides align to TRBD2. The J segment lost 2 bases and the V segment lost 5 bases, leaving 4 bases of the junction unmatched. Per germline, CDR1 SQVTM and CDR2 ANQGSEA. The CDR3 is made up of 14 amino acids. The CDR3 region is CSVQLAGFTDTQYF. DNA of the CDR3: TGCAGCGTTCAACTAGCGGGGTTCACAGATACGCAGTATTTT.

The rearrangement joins TRBV2 to TRBJ2-1, with a tentative D call TRBD1 (6 bases). Trimming shortened V by 1 base and J by 7 bases, and 11 bases separated the two germline ends. The CDR3 covers 14 residues. Germline assignment: CDR1 SNHLY and CDR2 FYNNEI. DNA of the CDR3: TGTGCCAGCAGTGAAGGACAAGGGGGTAATGAGCAGTTCTTC. This codes for CASSEGQGGNEQFF.

This sequence joins TRBV2 and TRBJ2-7; D is uncertain. Germline CDR1 SNHLY, CDR2 FYNNEI. The CDR3 sequence is 12 residues long. The germline V and J ends were trimmed by 8 bases and 12 bases, with 20 bases remaining between them. The CDR3 region is CASSVWNSGLYF. DNA for the CDR3: TGTGCCAGCTCCGTATGGAATTCGGGTCTGTACTTC. The variable domain in full, with the rest retrieved from reference TRBV2 and TRBJ2-7, is EPEVTQTPSHQVTQMGQEVILRCVPISNHLYFYWYRQILGQKVEFLVSFYNNEISEKSEIFDDQFSVERPDGSNFTLKIRSTKLEDSAMYFCASSVWNSGLYFGPGTRLTVT.

The chain combines TRBV4-3 with TRBJ2-2, with a weak D call TRBD1 (5 bases). Germline CDR1 is LGHNA and CDR2 is YSLEER. Trimming cost V 0 bases and J 3 bases, with 11 bases left between them. The CDR3 covers 16 residues. The CDR3 DNA reads TGCGCCAGCAGCCAAGATTGGCAGGGCGACACCGGGGAGCTGTTTTTT. As protein: CASSQDWQGDTGELFF.

The chain is built from TRBV2 and TRBJ2-1, with a tentative D call TRBD1 (5 bases). V was pared by 2 bases and J by 4 bases, with 18 bases between. The CDR3 loop spans 17 amino acids. Per germline, CDR1 SNHLY and CDR2 FYNNEI. CDR3 nucleotides: TGTGCCAGCAGTGAAAGTTTCCTAGGGGCGGCTTACAATGAGCAGTTCTTC. Its translation: CASSESFLGAAYNEQFF. Full variable domain (remainder filled in from reference TRBV2 and TRBJ2-1): EPEVTQTPSHQVTQMGQEVILRCVPISNHLYFYWYRQILGQKVEFLVSFYNNEISEKSEIFDDQFSVERPDGSNFTLKIRSTKLEDSAMYFCASSESFLGAAYNEQFFGPGTRLTVL.

A single count supports this clone. The chain is built from TRBV6-1 and TRBJ2-2; no definite D call. This CDR3 region has 14 residues. In germline, CDR1 is MNHNS, CDR2 SASEGT. Trimming removed 10 bases at V and 0 bases at J, with 12 bases between. As DNA, the CDR3 is TGTGCCACCCACAGAAAATCGAACACCGGGGAGCTGTTTTTT. It encodes CATHRKSNTGELFF.

The genes are TRBV9 and TRBJ2-3; perhaps TRBD2 as D (5 bases). The CDR3 has 15 residues. Trimming removed 0 bases at V and 4 bases at J, with 12 bases between. Germline CDR1 reads SGDLS; CDR2 reads YYNGEE. The CDR3 protein is CASSVGLVSADTQYF. The CDR3 coding sequence is TGTGCCAGCAGCGTAGGTCTAGTTAGCGCAGATACGCAGTATTTT.